The 16 T cell receptor beta chains reported below all come from one sample, sequenced in a study of blood T cells in healthy people across ages. Then a second PCR, running about 7 to 11 cycles, was carried out with a sample-barcoded 5' primer and a J-beta primer mix. TCRdb fed the 5' RACE reads into MiXCR, producing one record per CDR3 protein. The sample lists 1.2 million to 1.5 million distinct CDR3 sequences; roughly 64% were seen once. The sample comprised blood. These receptors were taken from a man younger than 35 in good health.

The rearrangement joins TRBV12-3 or TRBV12-4 to TRBJ1-5, with D hard to call. This CDR3 has 14 amino acids. Between the trimmed V and J ends, which lost 4 bases and 3 bases, there was a span of 10 bases. The CDR3 bases are TGTGCCAGCAGTTACGGGATAATCAATCAGCCCCAGCATTTT. The encoded protein is CASSYGIINQPQHF.

The chain has TRBV5-5 and TRBJ2-4; TRBD1 matches 7 bases. Trimming took 4 bases from V and 1 from J; bases not matched to a gene: 8. The CDR3 sequence is 16 residues long. The germline CDR1 and CDR2 sequences are SGHKS and YYEKEE (reference sequence). The CDR3, as DNA: TGTGCCAGCAGCCTCCCGGACAGGTGGGCCAAAAACATTCAGTACTTC. Its translation: CASSLPDRWAKNIQYF.

V is TRBV29-1 and J is TRBJ1-2; 7 nucleotides match TRBD1. The germline CDR1 and CDR2 sequences are SQVTM and ANQGSEA. Trimming took 3 bases from V and 5 from J; bases not matched to a gene: 6. The CDR3 runs to 13 residues. CDR3 sequence reads: CSVESQGEYGYTF. The CDR3 DNA follows: TGCAGCGTTGAGAGTCAGGGGGAGTATGGCTACACCTTC.

V is TRBV27 and J is TRBJ1-6, with 8 bases aligning to TRBD1. The V segment lost 5 bases and the J segment 8 bases; nucleotides outside the gene matches: 5. The CDR3 spans 14 residues. Germline lookup yields CDR1 MNHEY and CDR2 SMNVEV (reference sequence). As DNA, the CDR3 is TGTGCCAGCAGTGTCCAGGGGGCCGATTCACCCCTCCACTTT. Protein product: CASSVQGADSPLHF.

The genes are TRBV2 and TRBJ2-7; weak D call: TRBD1 (5 bases). CDR1 is SNHLY, CDR2 FYNNEI, per germline. This CDR3 is 13 amino acids long. Trimming removed 2 bases at V and 6 bases at J, with 11 bases between. Here the CDR3 DNA reads TGTGCCAGCAGTGAAATTGGGGCCCGCGAGCAGTACTTC. Its protein is CASSEIGAREQYF.

The V gene is TRBV4-3, the J gene TRBJ2-1, with D perhaps assigned TRBD1 or TRBD2 (5 bases each). V was cut by 5 bases and J by 9 bases, with 11 bases left in between. Germline lookup yields CDR1 LGHNA and CDR2 YSLEER. CDR3 length: 12 residues. The CDR3 reads CASSGGGIEQFF. DNA for the CDR3: TGCGCCAGCAGCGGGGGTGGGATTGAGCAGTTCTTC.

This clonotype was seen only a few times. The V call is TRBV10-3, the J call TRBJ1-2, with TRBD1 as a possible D gene (5 bases). Germline lookup yields CDR1 ENHRY and CDR2 SYGVKD. V shed 7 bases and J shed 4 bases, with 16 bases lying between them. The CDR3 runs 14 residues. CDR3 in amino acids: CAIKSPGPLYGYTF. The DNA of the CDR3 is TGTGCCATCAAATCGCCAGGGCCTCTCTATGGCTACACCTTC.

V gene TRBV4-3 combines with J gene TRBJ1-6; tentative D call: TRBD1 (6 bases). Germline V gene lookup returns CDR1 LGHNA and CDR2 YSLEER. Trimming shortened V by 0 bases and J by 8 bases, and 17 bases separated the two germline ends. This CDR3 has 17 residues. The CDR3 DNA is TGCGCCAGCAGCCAAGAGGCCTGGGACAACTTGGATTCACCCCTCCACTTT. Translation: CASSQEAWDNLDSPLHF.

The V gene is TRBV27, the J gene TRBJ2-1; tentatively, D is TRBD2 (6 bases). V lost 5 bases, J lost 5 bases, and 19 bases lay in between. The CDR3 loop spans 16 amino acids. Per germline, CDR1 MNHEY and CDR2 SMNVEV (reference sequence). The DNA for the CDR3 is TGTGCCAGCAGTCCTATAATCTGGGACTCTCACAATGAGCAGTTCTTC. This gives the protein CASSPIIWDSHNEQFF.

The V and J genes are TRBV5-1 and TRBJ2-7; D could derive from TRBD1 or TRBD2 (5 bases each). The CDR3 sequence is 15 residues long. Trimming stripped 4 bases from V and 2 bases from J, with 16 bases between. CDR1 SGHRS and CDR2 YFSETQ come from the germline V gene. As DNA, the CDR3 is TGCGCCAGCAGCCTACTAGACAGTCAAGCCTACGAGCAGTACTTC. Amino acids: CASSLLDSQAYEQYF. Complete variable domain (other parts from reference TRBV5-1 and TRBJ2-7): KAGVTQTPRYLIKTRGQQVTLSCSPISGHRSVSWYQQTPGQGLQFLFEYFSETQRNKGNFPGRFSGRQFSNSRSEMNVSTLELGDSALYLCASSLLDSQAYEQYFGPGTRLTVT.

The chain has TRBV7-9 and TRBJ1-1; a possible D gene is TRBD1 (5 bases). V was pared by 1 base and J by 4 bases, with 16 bases between. This CDR3 region has 16 residues. Germline V gene data show CDR1 as SEHNR and CDR2 as FQNEAQ (reference sequence). The DNA for the CDR3 is TGTGCCAGCAGCTTAGTTGGGCAGGGCCGGGGCACTGAAGCTTTCTTT. It specifies CASSLVGQGRGTEAFF.

The chain couples TRBV5-1 to TRBJ2-1, with 8 bases lining up with TRBD1. Germline-derived CDR1 and CDR2 are SGHRS and YFSETQ. After removal of 4 bases from V and 5 bases from J, the junction contained 17 bases not matched to a gene. CDR3 length: 18 amino acids. CDR3 amino acids: CASSPTIGQGGSDNEQFF. The CDR3 nucleotides are TGCGCCAGCAGCCCGACAATCGGACAGGGTGGTTCTGACAATGAGCAGTTCTTC.

This clonotype was observed a handful of times. V and J are TRBV10-3 and TRBJ2-1; D uncertain. Germline CDR1 ENHRY, CDR2 SYGVKD. The V end was cut by 3 bases, the J end by 7 bases, with 4 bases between. The CDR3 covers 11 residues. CDR3 in DNA: TGTGCCATCAGTGACGATAATGAGCAGTTCTTC. Translated, it gives CAISDDNEQFF.

The genes are TRBV14 and TRBJ1-3, with D possibly TRBD1 on 6 matching bases. Looked up from germline, CDR1 is SGHDN and CDR2 is FVKESK. V gave up 4 bases and J gave up 0 bases, with 22 bases separating them. The CDR3 covers 19 residues. This CDR3 is CASSRRGAGAVYSGNTIYF. The CDR3 DNA sequence: TGTGCCAGCAGCCGCAGAGGGGCAGGGGCCGTCTACTCTGGAAACACCATATATTTT. Based on the CDR3 plus reference TRBV14 and TRBJ1-3, the full variable domain is EAGVTQFPSHSVIEKGQTVTLRCDPISGHDNLYWYRRVMGKEIKFLLHFVKESKQDESGMPNNRFLAERTGGTYSTLKVQPAELEDSGVYFCASSRRGAGAVYSGNTIYFGEGSWLTVV.

Remarks on this clonotype: The junction does not match germline at one end; this may be a read error. This chain joins TRBV4-1 and TRBJ1-2; TRBD1 aligns across 7 bases. CDR1 MGHRA and CDR2 YSYEKL come from the germline V gene. The CDR3 covers 13 residues. CDR3 nucleotide sequence: TGCGCCAGCAGCCCCAGGGGGGTCTATGGCTCCACCTTC. Translated: CASSPRGVYGSTF.

This clonotype came up a few times. V gene TRBV29-1 combines with J gene TRBJ2-5; 8 nucleotides line up with TRBD2. The CDR3 extends over 15 amino acids. The V and J ends lost 3 bases and 2 bases, in that order; junction bases with no gene match: 8. The germline gives CDR1 SQVTM, CDR2 ANQGSEA. The CDR3 protein is CSVEGGSGAQETQYF. In DNA, the CDR3 is TGCAGCGTTGAGGGTGGTAGCGGGGCACAAGAGACCCAGTACTTC.